These T cell receptor beta chains were read from a single sample in a study of blood T cell repertoires in COVID-19. Measured with immunoSEQ multiplex PCR; TCRdb has only the in-frame clones, and not every one. This table has roughly 120,000 clones, roughly 70% appearing once. Sequences were obtained from peripheral blood. These TCRs come from a human donor with acute or convalescent COVID-19. The donor label of this sample is uncertain. Each CDR3 is given without its conserved first and last residue. Expanded clones are given a class, and other clones once, few, many or no size at all.

TRBJ1-5 | TRBV5-6 | - | ASSSAGYQPQH
TRBJ2-3 | TRBV5-5 | - | ASRGWTDTQY
TRBJ2-7 | TRBV18 | few | ASSPPAGLYEQY
TRBJ1-4 | TRBV6-2/TRBV6-3 | - | ASSRDINEKLF
TRBJ1-5 | TRBV3-1/TRBV3-2 | - | ASSPGGLSNQPQH
TRBJ1-1 | TRBV5-1 | - | ASNLYPGQQNTEAF
TRBJ1-5 | TRBV19 | - | ASSTGRGTSNQPQH
TRBJ2-5 | TRBV30 | few | AWSYRGYETQY
TRBJ2-6 | TRBV7-2 | - | ASSLALLAGGQGANVLT
TRBJ2-2 | TRBV2 | - | ASLYQGAVAKRNTGELF
TRBJ1-5 | TRBV7-4 | many | ASSASEPQH
TRBJ2-4 | TRBV7-2 | - | ASSLPRPAGIQY
TRBJ1-5 | TRBV28 | - | ASRPGGSNQPQH
TRBJ1-1 | TRBV6-2/TRBV6-3 | - | ASSYRRQAGKGTEAF
TRBJ1-1 | TRBV30 | - | AWSVGGVRSTEAF
TRBJ2-3 | TRBV15 | - | ATSIATDTQY
TRBJ2-4 | TRBV1 | - | TSSQKTGSAKNIQY
TRBJ2-1 | TRBV28 | - | ASRRGGRFNDEQF
TRBJ1-2 | TRBV5-4 | few | ASSLGADGYT